This is a list of T cell receptor beta chains from one sample in a study of blood T cells in healthy people across ages. TCRdb reprocessed the 5' RACE reads with MiXCR, giving one entry per CDR3 protein. The sample shows about 1.7 million distinct CDR3 sequences, roughly 27% of them seen only once. The sequenced material came from blood. The source of these receptors is a woman aged 25 to 45 in good health. Both conserved end residues are part of each CDR3. A D gene is named only where the DNA matches it firmly. The size entry is marked missing in some rows and otherwise reads once, few, many or a size class.

TRBD1,TRBV7-9,.,TRBJ2-2,16,TGTGCCAGCAGGTCCAGCTCAGGGGGCGCCCCCGGGGAGCTGTTTTTT,CASRSSSGGAPGELFF
.,TRBV2,.,TRBJ2-6,15,TGTGCCAGCGGTCAATCCAGGGCTGGGGCCAACGTCCTGACTTTC,CASGQSRAGANVLTF
.,TRBV21-1,.,TRBJ1-2,13,TGTGCCAGCAGCAAAGCACCAGGGGCTGGCTACACCTTC,CASSKAPGAGYTF
.,TRBV7-2,many,TRBJ2-3,13,TGTGCCAGCAGCCCCGGTTGGGCAGATACGCAGTATTTT,CASSPGWADTQYF
.,TRBV12-5,few,TRBJ2-7,14,TGTGCTAGTGGTTTATACCCGCGAGGGAACGAGCAGTACTTC,CASGLYPRGNEQYF
TRBD1,TRBV20-1,many,TRBJ2-1,16,TGCAGTGCTGAGACAATAGGGACAGGGGATCCCTTTAGCCAGTTCTTC,CSAETIGTGDPFSQFF
TRBD1,TRBV5-5,.,TRBJ2-3,14,TGTGTCAGCAGCCTTCGAGACAGGGCGCGTACGCAGTATTTT,CVSSLRDRARTQYF
TRBD1,TRBV29-1,few,TRBJ1-5,13,TGCAGCGCCGCCCAGGGGGCCAATCAGCCCCAGCATTTT,CSAAQGANQPQHF
.,TRBV20-1,.,TRBJ2-7,15,TGCAGTGCTGGGGACGGCGACACAAGGTTCTACGAGCAGTACTTC,CSAGDGDTRFYEQYF
TRBD2,TRBV3-1,.,TRBJ2-5,18,TGTGCCGGCAGCCAAGAGACTAGCGGGAAGGGTCGGCGAGAGACCCAGTACTTC,CAGSQETSGKGRRETQYF
.,TRBV7-9,few,TRBJ2-5,15,TGTGCCAGCAGCCCGGGCGGTGGGGCCCAAGAGACCCAGTACTTC,CASSPGGGAQETQYF
.,TRBV11-2,.,TRBJ1-1,14,TGTGCCAGCAGCTCCCCTAGGACGAACACTGAAGCTTTCTTT,CASSSPRTNTEAFF
TRBD2,TRBV6-1,many,TRBJ2-6,18,TGTGCCAGCAGCCTTTACGGGAGGCAAAGCTCTGGGGCCAACGTCCTGACTTTC,CASSLYGRQSSGANVLTF
TRBD2,TRBV9,few,TRBJ2-2,16,TGTGCCAGCAGCGTAGAAGGTGGGAGGGCCACCGGGGAGCTGTTTTTT,CASSVEGGRATGELFF
.,TRBV21-1,once,TRBJ2-1,17,TGTGCCAGCAGCTCAACCGTTCAGAGATTGTCCTACAATGATCAGTTCTTC,CASSSTVQRLSYNDQFF
TRBD1,TRBV24-1,few,TRBJ2-4,15,TGTGCCACCAGTGACCCGGGACAGGCCAAAAACATTCAGTACTTC,CATSDPGQAKNIQYF
TRBD1,TRBV10-1,many,TRBJ2-7,15,TGCGCCAGCAGTGATTACGGGACAGGGGCCTACGAGCAGTACTTC,CASSDYGTGAYEQYF
TRBD1,TRBV6-6,many,TRBJ2-7,12,TGTGCCAGCAGGGGACAGGAGGTGGAGCAGTACTTC,CASRGQEVEQYF
.,TRBV7-7,many,TRBJ2-3,14,TGTGCCAGCAGCGAGGGACCGGGCACAGATACGCAGTATTTT,CASSEGPGTDTQYF
.,TRBV7-2,.,TRBJ2-5,13,TGTGCCAGCAGCTTTAGGCGGGAAGTGACCCAGTACTTC,CASSFRREVTQYF
TRBD2,TRBV10-2,many,TRBJ2-7,17,TGCGCCAGCCCGCCGCAGATGGTCACTAGCGGACTGTACGAGCAGTACTTC,CASPPQMVTSGLYEQYF
.,TRBV5-1,.,TRBJ2-1,17,TGCGCCAGCAGCCTCACCGGAGAGGCTATGGGATCGAATGAGCAGTTCTTC,CASSLTGEAMGSNEQFF
.,TRBV5-1,.,TRBJ2-6,17,TGCGCCAGCAGCCGTGGGGAAATTTTCTCTGGGGCCAACGTCCTGACTTTC,CASSRGEIFSGANVLTF
.,TRBV5-1,many,TRBJ1-1,14,TGCGCCAGCAGCTTGGGTGATTTGAACACTGAAGCTTTCTTT,CASSLGDLNTEAFF
TRBD2,TRBV20-1,few,TRBJ2-1,15,TGCAGTGCTAGAGTTTCCAGCGGGGGTTACAATGAGCAGTTCTTC,CSARVSSGGYNEQFF
TRBD1,TRBV6-5,.,TRBJ1-1,15,TGTGCCAGCAGTTACTCGGACAGGGGGAACACTGAAGCTTTCTTT,CASSYSDRGNTEAFF
TRBD1,TRBV2,many,TRBJ2-7,14,TGTGCCAGCAGAAGACAGGGGGGCTCCTACGAGCAGTACTTC,CASRRQGGSYEQYF
TRBD2,TRBV7-3,.,TRBJ2-3,12,TGTGCCAGCAGCTTACTGGGGGGGGGGCAGTATTTT,CASSLLGGGQYF
.,TRBV12-3/TRBV12-4,few,TRBJ1-5,18,TGTGCCAGCAGCCACTGGGGAAGGGGGTCCAAGGGCAATCAGCCCCAGCATTTT,CASSHWGRGSKGNQPQHF
.,TRBV2,many,TRBJ2-3,17,TGTGCCAGCAAACGGGACAGGAGAGCGGGGATCACAGATACGCAGTATTTT,CASKRDRRAGITDTQYF
TRBD2,TRBV19,.,TRBJ2-1,15,TGTGCCAGTAGTATTGGCGGGAGGAAATACAATGAGCAGTTCTTC,CASSIGGRKYNEQFF
.,TRBV20-1,.,TRBJ2-2,15,TGCAGTGCTAGGGCCACTCAGACCAACACCGGGGAGCTGTTTTTT,CSARATQTNTGELFF
TRBD2,TRBV5-1,few,TRBJ2-5,16,TGCGCCAGCAGCTTGGGGCCCCGGGGGGAATGGGAGACCCAGTACTTC,CASSLGPRGEWETQYF